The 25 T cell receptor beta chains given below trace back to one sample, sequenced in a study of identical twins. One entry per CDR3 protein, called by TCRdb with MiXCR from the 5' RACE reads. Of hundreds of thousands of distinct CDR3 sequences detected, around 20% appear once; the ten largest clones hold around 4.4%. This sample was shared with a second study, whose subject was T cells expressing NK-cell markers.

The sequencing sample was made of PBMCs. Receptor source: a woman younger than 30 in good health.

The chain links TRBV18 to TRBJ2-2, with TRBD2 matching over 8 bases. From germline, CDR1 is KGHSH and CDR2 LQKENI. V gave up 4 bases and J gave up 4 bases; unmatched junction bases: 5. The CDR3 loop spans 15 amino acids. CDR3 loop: CASSHGGAFTGELFF. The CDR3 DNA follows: TGTGCCAGCTCACACGGGGGGGCCTTCACCGGGGAGCTGTTTTTT.

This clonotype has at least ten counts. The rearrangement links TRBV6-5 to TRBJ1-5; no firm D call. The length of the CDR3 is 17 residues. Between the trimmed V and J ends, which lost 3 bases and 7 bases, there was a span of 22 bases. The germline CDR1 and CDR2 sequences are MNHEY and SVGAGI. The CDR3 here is CASSYWADVKFGQPQHF. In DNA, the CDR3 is TGTGCCAGCAGTTATTGGGCAGACGTCAAATTTGGGCAGCCCCAGCATTTT.

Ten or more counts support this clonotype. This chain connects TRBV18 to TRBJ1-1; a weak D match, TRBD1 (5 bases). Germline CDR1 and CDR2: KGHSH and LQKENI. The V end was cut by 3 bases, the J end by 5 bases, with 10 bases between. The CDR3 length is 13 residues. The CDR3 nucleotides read TGTGCCAGCTCACCGGCAGGGAGGACTGAAGCTTTCTTT. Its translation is CASSPAGRTEAFF.

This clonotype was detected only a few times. The CDR3 nucleotides read TGCGCCAGCAGCTTGGAGGGACTAGCGGGACCCAATGAGCAGTTCTTC. Its protein is CASSLEGLAGPNEQFF. V and J are TRBV5-1 and TRBJ2-1; 13 bases fit TRBD2. After removal of 0 bases from V and 6 bases from J, the junction contained 3 bases not matched to a gene. The CDR3 runs to 16 residues. CDR1 SGHRS and CDR2 YFSETQ come from the germline V gene.

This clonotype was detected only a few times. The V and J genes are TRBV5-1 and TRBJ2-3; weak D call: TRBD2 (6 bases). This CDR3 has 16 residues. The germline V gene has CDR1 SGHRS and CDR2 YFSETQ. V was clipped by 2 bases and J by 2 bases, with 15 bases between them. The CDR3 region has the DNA TGCGCCAGCAGCTTTTCCGGCGGGGACCCCACAGATACGCAGTATTTT. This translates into CASSFSGGDPTDTQYF.

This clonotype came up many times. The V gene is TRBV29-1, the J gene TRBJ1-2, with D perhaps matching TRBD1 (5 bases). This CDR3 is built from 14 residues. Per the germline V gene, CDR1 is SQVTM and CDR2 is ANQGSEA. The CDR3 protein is CRVPGTPNNYGYTF. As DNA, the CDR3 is TGCAGAGTCCCGGGGACTCCTAATAACTATGGCTACACCTTC. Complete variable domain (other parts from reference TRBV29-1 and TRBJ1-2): SAVISQKPSRDICQRGTSLTIQCQVDSQVTMMFWYRQQPGQSLTLIATANQGSEATYESGFVIDKFPISRPNLTFSTLTVSNMSPEDSSIYLCRVPGTPNNYGYTFGSGTRLTVV.

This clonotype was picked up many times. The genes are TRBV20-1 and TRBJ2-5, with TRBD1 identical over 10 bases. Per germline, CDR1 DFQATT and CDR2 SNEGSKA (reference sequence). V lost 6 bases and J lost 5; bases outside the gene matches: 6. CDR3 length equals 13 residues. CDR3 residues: CSATTGGDETQYF. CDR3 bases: TGCAGTGCCACGACAGGGGGCGATGAGACCCAGTACTTC.

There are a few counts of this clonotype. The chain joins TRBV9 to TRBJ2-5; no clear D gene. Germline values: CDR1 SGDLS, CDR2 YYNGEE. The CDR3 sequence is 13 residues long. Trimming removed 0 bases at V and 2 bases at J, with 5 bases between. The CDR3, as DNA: TGTGCCAGCAGCGTAGATGTACAAGAGACCCAGTACTTC. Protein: CASSVDVQETQYF.

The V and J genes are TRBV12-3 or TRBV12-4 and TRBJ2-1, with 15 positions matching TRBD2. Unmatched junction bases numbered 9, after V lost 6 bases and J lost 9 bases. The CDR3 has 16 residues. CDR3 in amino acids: CASSWTSGGAWSEQFF. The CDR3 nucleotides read TGTGCCAGCAGCTGGACTAGCGGGGGGGCCTGGAGTGAGCAGTTCTTC.

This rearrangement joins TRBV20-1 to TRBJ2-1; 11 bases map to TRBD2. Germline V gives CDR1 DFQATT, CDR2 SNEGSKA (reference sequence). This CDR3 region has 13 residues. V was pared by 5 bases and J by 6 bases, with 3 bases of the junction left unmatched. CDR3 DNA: TGCAGTGCTTCTCTAGCGGGGGGCAATGAGCAGTTCTTC. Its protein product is CSASLAGGNEQFF.

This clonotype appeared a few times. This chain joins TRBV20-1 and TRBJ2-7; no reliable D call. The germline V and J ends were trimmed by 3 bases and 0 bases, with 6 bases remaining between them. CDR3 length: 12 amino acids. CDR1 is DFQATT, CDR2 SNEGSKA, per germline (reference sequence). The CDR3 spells CSARHGSYEQYF. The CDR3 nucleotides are TGCAGTGCTAGGCACGGCTCCTACGAGCAGTACTTC.

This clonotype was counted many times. The CDR3 DNA reads as TGTGCCAGCAGTGACTCAACTAGCTCAGCCACAGATACGCAGTATTTT. This gives the protein CASSDSTSSATDTQYF. The rearrangement uses TRBV6-4 and TRBJ2-3; possibly TRBD2 for D (6 bases). There are 16 residues in the CDR3. Germline lookup yields CDR1 MRHNA and CDR2 SNTAGT. Trimming stripped 0 bases from V and 2 bases from J, with 12 bases between.

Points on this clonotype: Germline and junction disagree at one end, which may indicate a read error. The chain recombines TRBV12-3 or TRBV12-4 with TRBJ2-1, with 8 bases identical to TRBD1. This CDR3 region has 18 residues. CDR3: CACSSTGTGLSSYNEQFF. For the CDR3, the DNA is TGTGCCTGCAGTTCAACCGGGACAGGCCTAAGCTCCTACAATGAGCAGTTCTTC.

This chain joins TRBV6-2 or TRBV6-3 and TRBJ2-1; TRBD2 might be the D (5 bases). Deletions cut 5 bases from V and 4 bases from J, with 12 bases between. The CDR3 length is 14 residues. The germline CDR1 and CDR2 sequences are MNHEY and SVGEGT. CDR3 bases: TGTGCCAGCAGTCCTCGCTGGAGGTACAATGAGCAGTTCTTC. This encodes CASSPRWRYNEQFF.

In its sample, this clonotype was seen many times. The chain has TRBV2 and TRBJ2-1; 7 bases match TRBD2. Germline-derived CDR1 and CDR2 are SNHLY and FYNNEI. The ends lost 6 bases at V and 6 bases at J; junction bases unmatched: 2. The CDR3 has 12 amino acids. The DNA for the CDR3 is TGTGCCAGCAGGCGGGAGAGCAATGAGCAGTTCTTC. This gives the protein CASRRESNEQFF.

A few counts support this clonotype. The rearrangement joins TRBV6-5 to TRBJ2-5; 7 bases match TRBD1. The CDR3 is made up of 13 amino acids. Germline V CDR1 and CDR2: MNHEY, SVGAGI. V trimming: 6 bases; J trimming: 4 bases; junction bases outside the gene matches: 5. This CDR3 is CASSYRGGETQYF. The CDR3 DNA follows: TGTGCCAGCAGCTACAGGGGTGGAGAGACCCAGTACTTC.

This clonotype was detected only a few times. The CDR3, as DNA: TGCAGTGCTACCCGAATTATAGCGGAAAACATTCAGTACTTC. Protein sequence: CSATRIIAENIQYF. J is TRBJ2-4 and V is TRBV20-1, with D possibly matching TRBD2 (6 bases). The V end was cut by 4 bases, the J end by 5 bases, with 15 bases between. The length of the CDR3 is 14 residues. Germline values: CDR1 DFQATT, CDR2 SNEGSKA (reference sequence).

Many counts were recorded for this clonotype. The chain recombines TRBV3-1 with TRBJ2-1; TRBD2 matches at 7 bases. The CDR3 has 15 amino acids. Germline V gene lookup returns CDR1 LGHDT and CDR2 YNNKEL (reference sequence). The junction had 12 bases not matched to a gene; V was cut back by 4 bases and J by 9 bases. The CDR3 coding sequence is TGTGCCAGCAGCCCCCCGACGGGGGGTCATGGTGAGCAGTTCTTC. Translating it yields CASSPPTGGHGEQFF.

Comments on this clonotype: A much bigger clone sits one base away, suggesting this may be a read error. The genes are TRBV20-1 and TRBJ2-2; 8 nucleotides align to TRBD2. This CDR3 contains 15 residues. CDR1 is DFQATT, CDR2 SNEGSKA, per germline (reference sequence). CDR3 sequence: CSARDMTSDTGGLFF. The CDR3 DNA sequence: TGCAGTGCTAGAGATATGACTAGCGACACCGGGGGGCTGTTTTTT.

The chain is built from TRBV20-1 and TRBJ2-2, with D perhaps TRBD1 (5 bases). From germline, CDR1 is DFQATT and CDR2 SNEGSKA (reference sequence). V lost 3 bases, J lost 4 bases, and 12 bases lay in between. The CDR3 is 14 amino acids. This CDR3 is CSASRVESTGELFF. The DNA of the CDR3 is TGCAGTGCTAGCAGGGTTGAGAGCACCGGGGAGCTGTTTTTT.

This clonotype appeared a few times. CDR3 in amino acids: CSASWAGAPDTQYF. The CDR3 coding sequence is TGCAGTGCTAGTTGGGCGGGAGCCCCAGATACGCAGTATTTT. V usage is TRBV20-1 and J usage is TRBJ2-3; 7 bases are a match to TRBD2. Germline V lookup: CDR1 DFQATT, CDR2 SNEGSKA (reference sequence). V shed 3 bases, J shed 4 bases, and the junction held 7 bases outside the gene matches. The CDR3 consists of 14 residues.

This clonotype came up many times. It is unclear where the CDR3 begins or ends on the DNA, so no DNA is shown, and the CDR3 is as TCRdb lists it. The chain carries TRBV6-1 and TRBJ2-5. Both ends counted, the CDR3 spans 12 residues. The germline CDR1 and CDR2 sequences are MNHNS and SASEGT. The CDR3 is CASSTSGETQYF.

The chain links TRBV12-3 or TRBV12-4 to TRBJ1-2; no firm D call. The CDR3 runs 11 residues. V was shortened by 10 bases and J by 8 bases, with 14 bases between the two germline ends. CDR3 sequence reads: CATTGESGYTF. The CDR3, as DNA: TGTGCCACCACCGGGGAGTCGGGCTACACCTTC.

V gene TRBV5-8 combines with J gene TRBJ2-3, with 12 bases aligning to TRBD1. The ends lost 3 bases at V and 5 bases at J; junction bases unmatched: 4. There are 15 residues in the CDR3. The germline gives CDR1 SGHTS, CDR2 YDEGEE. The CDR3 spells CASSSGQGAGDTQYF. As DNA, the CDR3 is TGTGCCAGCAGCTCGGGACAGGGGGCGGGAGATACGCAGTATTTT.

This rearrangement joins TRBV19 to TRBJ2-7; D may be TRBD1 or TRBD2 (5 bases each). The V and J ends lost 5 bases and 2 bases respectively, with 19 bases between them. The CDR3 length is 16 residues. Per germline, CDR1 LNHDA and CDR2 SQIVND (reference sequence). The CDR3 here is CASSSVHRDHTYEQYF. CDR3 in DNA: TGTGCCAGTAGTTCCGTCCACCGGGACCACACCTACGAGCAGTACTTC.